These T cell receptor beta chains were read from a single sample in a study of Ad26.COV2.S vaccination and SARS-CoV-2 variants. Libraries were prepared by immunoSEQ multiplex PCR; TCRdb keeps only in-frame clonotypes and omits some of them. The sample has around 350,000 clones; around 92% are singletons. Sequences were derived from peripheral blood, sampled after recovery from COVID-19. The receptors originated from a human donor who had recovered from COVID-19. Each CDR3 is given with its conserved first and last residue. D genes are given only for firm matches. Clone size is shown for a subset of rows, as once, few, many or a class of expanded clone.

j_call d_call clone_size v_call cdr3_aa cdr3_nt
TRBJ2-7 . . TRBV3-1/TRBV3-2 CASSLSWGPYEQYF TGTGCCAGCAGCCTCAGCTGGGGCCCCTACGAGCAGTACTTC
TRBJ1-6 TRBD1 few TRBV7-9 CASSSTRPGQGNSPLHF TGTGCCAGCAGCTCCACCCGACCGGGACAGGGTAATTCACCCCTCCACTTT
TRBJ1-2 TRBD1 . TRBV5-1 CASNTQGTGDGYTF TGCGCCAGCAACACACAAGGGACAGGGGATGGCTACACCTTC
TRBJ2-7 . . TRBV7-6 CASSLAKDSFYEQYF TGTGCCAGCAGCTTAGCGAAGGACAGCTTCTACGAGCAGTACTTC
TRBJ2-7 . . TRBV18 CASSPNDSNYEQYF TGTGCCAGCTCACCAAATGACAGTAACTACGAGCAGTACTTC
TRBJ2-1 . . TRBV2 CASTLSNNEQFF TGTGCCAGCACCCTATCCAACAATGAGCAGTTCTTC
TRBJ2-5 . once TRBV6-1 CASKSGQETQYF TGTGCCAGCAAAAGCGGCCAAGAGACCCAGTACTTC
TRBJ1-2 . . TRBV19 CASSIGDRVGGYTF TGTGCCAGTAGTATAGGGGACCGAGTGGGAGGCTACACCTTC
TRBJ2-2 . . TRBV12-3/TRBV12-4 CASSLGSGELFF TGTGCCAGCAGTTTAGGCTCCGGGGAGCTGTTTTTT
TRBJ2-5 TRBD2 . TRBV5-4 CASSLPGGEETQYF TGTGCCAGCAGCTTGCCTGGGGGGGAAGAGACCCAGTACTTC
TRBJ1-3 . . TRBV5-1 CASKSSGNTIYF TGCGCCAGTAAGAGCTCTGGAAACACCATATATTTT
TRBJ2-2 . . TRBV4-1 CASSPAAGELFF TGCGCCAGCAGCCCGGCCGCCGGGGAGCTGTTTTTT
TRBJ1-1 . . TRBV7-9 CASSPPQGESNTEAFF TGTGCCAGCAGCCCTCCACAGGGAGAATCGAACACTGAAGCTTTCTTT
TRBJ2-2 . . TRBV7-2 CASSSNFAGELFF TGTGCCAGCAGCTCCAATTTCGCCGGGGAGCTGTTTTTT
TRBJ1-1 TRBD1 . TRBV10-3 CAISELGTAKTRAEAFF TGTGCCATCAGTGAGCTGGGGACAGCGAAAACCAGGGCTGAAGCTTTCTTT
TRBJ2-7 . . TRBV7-2 CASSLGSPPLNEQYF TGTGCCAGCAGCTTAGGTAGTCCGCCGCTTAACGAGCAGTACTTC
TRBJ1-1 . . TRBV6-6 CASEPDTNTEAFF TGTGCCAGCGAGCCGGACACGAACACTGAAGCTTTCTTT
TRBJ2-1 . once TRBV7-6 CASSLGERAGDEQFF TGTGCCAGCAGCTTAGGTGAGAGGGCTGGGGATGAGCAGTTCTTC
TRBJ1-2 TRBD1 . TRBV7-9 CASSYLGTGQANYGYTF TGTGCCAGCAGCTACCTCGGGACAGGGCAGGCTAACTATGGCTACACCTTC
TRBJ2-7 . . TRBV5-5 CASSFGEGGGYSEVLF TGTGCCAGCAGCTTTGGGGAGGGGGGTGGATACTCAGAGGTTCTCTTC
TRBJ1-1 TRBD1 . TRBV6-2/TRBV6-3 CASSIVHRGRAEAFF TGTGCCAGCAGTATCGTACACAGGGGGCGCGCTGAAGCTTTCTTT
TRBJ1-1 . . TRBV14 CASSQRTGGPEAFF TGTGCCAGCAGCCAACGGACGGGGGGACCTGAAGCTTTCTTT
TRBJ1-1 TRBD1 . TRBV5-1 CASSWGDRGFGEAFF TGCGCCAGCAGCTGGGGGGACAGGGGTTTCGGTGAAGCTTTCTTT
TRBJ1-2 . . TRBV6-2/TRBV6-3 CASSSGGGNYGYTF TGTGCCAGCAGTTCCGGGGGCGGGAACTATGGCTACACCTTC
TRBJ2-3 TRBD2 . TRBV5-4 CASSSRLAGRTDTQYF TGTGCCAGCAGTTCCAGACTAGCAGGACGCACAGATACGCAGTATTTT
TRBJ1-5 . . TRBV6-2/TRBV6-3 CASSSYRDSNQPQHF TGTGCCAGCAGTTCCTACAGGGATAGCAATCAGCCCCAGCATTTT
TRBJ2-1 . . TRBV20-1 CSAWTYNEQFF TGCAGTGCTTGGACTTACAATGAGCAGTTCTTC
TRBJ1-2 . . TRBV5-1 CASSLGAASGTF TGCGCCAGCAGCTTGGGTGCCGCCTCAGGCACCTTC
TRBJ1-5 . . TRBV3-1/TRBV3-2 CASSQGKAQPQHF TGTGCCAGCAGCCAGGGTAAGGCTCAGCCCCAGCATTTT